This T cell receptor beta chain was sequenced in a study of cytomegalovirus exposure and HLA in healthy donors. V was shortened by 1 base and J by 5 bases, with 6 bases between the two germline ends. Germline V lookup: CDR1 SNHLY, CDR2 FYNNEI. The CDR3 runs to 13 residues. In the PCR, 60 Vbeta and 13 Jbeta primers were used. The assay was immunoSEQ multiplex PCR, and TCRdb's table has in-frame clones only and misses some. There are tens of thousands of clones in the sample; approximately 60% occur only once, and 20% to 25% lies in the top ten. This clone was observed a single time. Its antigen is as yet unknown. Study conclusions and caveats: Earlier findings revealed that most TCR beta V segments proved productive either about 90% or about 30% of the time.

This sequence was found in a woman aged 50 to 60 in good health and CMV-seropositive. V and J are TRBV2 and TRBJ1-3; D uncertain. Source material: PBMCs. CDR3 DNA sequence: TGTGCCAGCAGTGAAGGTCCCAGAAACACCATATATTTT. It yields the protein CASSEGPRNTIYF.